Listed here are 20 T cell receptor beta chains from one sample, sequenced in a study of shared clonotypes between healthy human individuals. Some clones are missing from TCRdb's copy, which holds only in-frame ones; the method was immunoSEQ multiplex PCR. The sample yields fewer than 850,000 clones, around 72% seen once. Sequenced input: memory CD4+ T cells sorted from blood. Subset indicated: CD45RA-negative fraction. These receptors all stem from a woman in her twenties or thirties in good health.

CDR3 sequence: CASSSIETQYF. Here the CDR3 DNA reads TGTGCCAGCAGCTCCATTGAGACCCAGTACTTC. The chain combines TRBV7-9 with TRBJ2-5; D not resolved. V lost 4 bases to trimming and J lost 5 bases, with 5 bases between them. The germline CDR1 and CDR2 sequences are SEHNR and FQNEAQ (reference sequence). The length of the CDR3 is 11 residues.

The gene calls are TRBV10-2 and TRBJ2-5; TRBD2 is a possible D gene (5 bases). CDR3 length: 15 amino acids. Trimming cost V 2 bases and J 1 base, with 11 bases left between them. CDR1 WSHSY and CDR2 SAAADI come from the germline V gene. The CDR3 bases are TGCGCCAGCAGTGAGCCCTTCGGAGGCCAAGAGACCCAGTACTTC. The encoded protein is CASSEPFGGQETQYF.

Turning to this clone: The sample contains more than one DNA sequence encoding this CDR3. The rearrangement uses TRBV19 and TRBJ2-7; 7 bases agree with TRBD2. The J segment lost 2 bases and the V segment lost 2 bases, leaving 3 bases of the junction unmatched. The length of the CDR3 is 14 residues. Germline V gene data show CDR1 as LNHDA and CDR2 as SQIVND (reference sequence). The CDR3 is CASSIPGLAYEQYF. For the CDR3, the DNA is TGTGCCAGTAGTATACCCGGACTAGCCTACGAGCAGTACTTC.

V and J are TRBV11-2 and TRBJ1-1, with D tentatively TRBD1 (6 bases). V was pared by 6 bases and J by 8 bases, with 19 bases between. The CDR3 runs to 14 residues. Looked up from germline, CDR1 is SGHAT and CDR2 is FQNNGV. In DNA, the CDR3 is TGTGCCAGCAGTCAATTAACAGGGACTGAGGAAGCTTTCTTT. Amino acids: CASSQLTGTEEAFF. Together with reference TRBV11-2 and TRBJ1-1, the CDR3 gives the full variable domain: EAGVAQSPRYKIIEKRQSVAFWCNPISGHATLYWYQQILGQGPKLLIQFQNNGVVDDSQLPKDRFSAERLKGVDSTLKIQPAKLEDSAVYLCASSQLTGTEEAFFGQGTRLTVV.

As to this clone: Additional DNA sequences in this sample encode the identical CDR3. The chain couples TRBV4-1 to TRBJ2-1; 10 nucleotides match TRBD2. In germline, CDR1 is MGHRA, CDR2 YSYEKL. With 0 bases clipped from V and 6 bases from J, the junction kept 5 bases outside the gene matches. This CDR3 has 16 amino acids. In nucleotides, the CDR3 is TGCGCCAGCAGCCAAGAGGGGGCTAGCGGGGGCAATGAGCAGTTCTTC. Protein sequence: CASSQEGASGGNEQFF.

The rearrangement links TRBV15 to TRBJ1-1; TRBD1 might be the D (6 bases). The germline V and J ends were trimmed by 3 bases and 4 bases, with 18 bases remaining between them. Per germline, CDR1 LNHNV and CDR2 YYDKDF (reference sequence). CDR3 length equals 16 residues. Here the CDR3 reads CATSSLTGIGGTEAFF. The DNA for the CDR3 is TGTGCCACCAGCAGTTTAACAGGGATCGGGGGCACTGAAGCTTTCTTT.

This clone was observed a few times. Distinct nucleotide sequences in the sample also encode this CDR3. The rearrangement uses TRBV2 and TRBJ2-2; D may match TRBD1 or TRBD2 (5 bases each). Trimming pared 6 bases from V and 0 bases from J, leaving 8 bases between. CDR1 is SNHLY, CDR2 FYNNEI, per germline. CDR3 size: 14 residues. The CDR3 DNA sequence: TGTGCCAGCAGGGGGACCACGAACACCGGGGAGCTGTTTTTT. Translation gives CASRGTTNTGELFF.

In regard to this clone: This sample includes further DNA sequences coding for the same CDR3. The CDR3 DNA reads as TGTGCCACCAGCCGGACAGGCCGCAATCAGCCCCAGCATTTT. Translated, it gives CATSRTGRNQPQHF. This chain links TRBV15 with TRBJ1-5; TRBD1 aligns across 7 bases. After removal of 5 bases from V and 2 bases from J, the junction contained 3 bases not matched to a gene. Looked up from germline, CDR1 is LNHNV and CDR2 is YYDKDF (reference sequence). The CDR3 has 14 amino acids.

The chain is built from TRBV10-3 and TRBJ2-7; D not resolved. The V end lost 3 bases, the J end lost 0 bases, and 9 bases lay between the germline ends. Looked up from germline, CDR1 is ENHRY and CDR2 is SYGVKD. The CDR3 totals 14 residues. CDR3 sequence reads: CAISEVVHSYEQYF. The CDR3 DNA sequence: TGTGCCATCAGTGAAGTAGTCCACTCCTACGAGCAGTACTTC.

V gene TRBV28 combines with J gene TRBJ2-7; tentatively, D is TRBD2 (5 bases). The germline gives CDR1 MDHEN, CDR2 SYDVKM. This CDR3 comprises 18 residues. Deletions cut 6 bases from V and 0 bases from J, with 24 bases between. The CDR3 here is CASSLTNFGPQSSYEQYF. The CDR3 DNA reads TGTGCCAGCAGCCTGACTAATTTTGGACCGCAGAGCTCCTACGAGCAGTACTTC. Complete variable domain (other parts from reference TRBV28 and TRBJ2-7): DVKVTQSSRYLVKRTGEKVFLECVQDMDHENMFWYRQDPGLGLRLIYFSYDVKMKEKGDIPEGYSVSREKKERFSLILESASTNQTSMYLCASSLTNFGPQSSYEQYFGPGTRLTVT.

This clone has only one observation. A single base is all that separates this from a far larger clone, so a read error is likely. The sample holds other DNA sequences that translate to the same CDR3. J is TRBJ2-7 and V is TRBV5-6; D may be TRBD1 (6 bases). This CDR3 is built from 12 residues. Trimming cost V 2 bases and J 3 bases, with 6 bases left between them. The germline V gene encodes CDR1 SGHDT and CDR2 YYEEEE. The CDR3 DNA reads as TGTGCCAGCAGCTTACAGGGCTACGAGCAGTACTTC. Its protein is CASSLQGYEQYF.

The V and J genes are TRBV7-3 and TRBJ2-7, with D perhaps TRBD1 (6 bases). This CDR3 spans 15 amino acids. V lost 5 bases, J lost 3 bases, and 17 bases lay in between. CDR1 and CDR2 (germline): SGHTA, FQGTGA. CDR3 DNA sequence: TGTGCCAGCAGCGTAGGGGGATCCTCCCTCTACGAGCAGTACTTC. Residues: CASSVGGSSLYEQYF.

This clone was seen only a few times. The chain employs TRBV12-2 and TRBJ2-7. TRBV12-2 is described as a pseudogene. There are 13 residues in the CDR3. Here the CDR3 reads CASRLSKVYEQYF. The CDR3 bases are TGTGCAAGTCGTTTATCAAAAGTGTACGAGCAGTACTTC.

This clone was seen a handful of times. This chain joins TRBV18 and TRBJ2-5, with 8 nucleotides matching TRBD2. The CDR3 is 16 residues long. J gave up 5 bases and V 3 bases, and 11 bases lay outside the gene matches. Germline CDR1 is KGHSH and CDR2 is LQKENI. CDR3 region: CASSPDILAVRETQYF. CDR3 bases: TGTGCCAGCTCACCCGATATACTAGCGGTACGGGAGACCCAGTACTTC.

The chain employs TRBV10-2 and TRBJ2-5, with 8 bases fitting TRBD2. The J call is doubtful: the DNA matches TRBJ2-7 better. The germline gives CDR1 WSHSY, CDR2 SAAADI. The CDR3 sequence is 15 residues long. The CDR3 sequence is CASRGLAATSSEQYF. The CDR3 nucleotides read TGCGCCAGCAGAGGACTAGCTGCCACTTCGAGCGAGCAGTACTTC.

The chain uses TRBV2 and TRBJ2-2; D is undetermined. The CDR3 loop spans 15 amino acids. Germline CDR1 reads SNHLY; CDR2 reads FYNNEI. The V and J ends lost 4 bases and 0 bases respectively, with 9 bases between them. The CDR3 reads CASSAHPANTGELFF. In DNA form, the CDR3 reads TGTGCCAGCAGTGCACACCCGGCGAACACCGGGGAGCTGTTTTTT. Full variable domain (outside the CDR3, taken from reference TRBV2 and TRBJ2-2): EPEVTQTPSHQVTQMGQEVILRCVPISNHLYFYWYRQILGQKVEFLVSFYNNEISEKSEIFDDQFSVERPDGSNFTLKIRSTKLEDSAMYFCASSAHPANTGELFFGEGSRLTVL.

This clone was counted at least ten times. Other nucleotide sequences in the sample specify the same CDR3. V and J are TRBV7-9 and TRBJ2-3; 7 bases match TRBD2. V trimming: 6 bases; J trimming: 6 bases; junction bases outside the gene matches: 6. This CDR3 has 13 residues. CDR1 is SEHNR, CDR2 FQNEAQ, per germline (reference sequence). The CDR3 loop is CASRAGAADTQYF. CDR3 nucleotide sequence: TGTGCCAGCAGGGCGGGAGCGGCGGATACGCAGTATTTT.

This clone was counted a few times. This sample includes further DNA sequences coding for the same CDR3. The chain's CDR3 is CASRAGAADTQYF. The CDR3 nucleotides read TGTGCCAGCAGGGCGGGAGCAGCAGATACGCAGTATTTT. This chain uses TRBV7-9 with TRBJ2-3; 7 positions match TRBD2. Looked up from germline, CDR1 is SEHNR and CDR2 is FQNEAQ (reference sequence). CDR3 length: 13 residues. The trim removed 6 bases at V and 4 bases at J, leaving 4 bases unmatched.

This clone was seen a single time. The chain is built from TRBV4-1 and TRBJ1-4, with D hard to call. The CDR3 runs to 15 residues. CDR1 MGHRA and CDR2 YSYEKL come from the germline V gene. V lost 2 bases to trimming and J lost 7 bases, with 14 bases between them. DNA for the CDR3: TGCGCCAGCAGCCAACCGGGCGCGACGGGTGAAAAACTGTTTTTT. Translation gives CASSQPGATGEKLFF.

This chain uses TRBV7-9 with TRBJ2-5, with a weak D call TRBD1 (6 bases). This CDR3 is 15 amino acids long. With 5 bases removed from V and 0 bases from J, the gap between germline ends came to 13 bases. Germline CDR1 reads SEHNR; CDR2 reads FQNEAQ (reference sequence). CDR3 nucleotides: TGTGCCAGCAGCCCCGGACAGCCGTACCAAGAGACCCAGTACTTC. It encodes CASSPGQPYQETQYF. The whole variable domain, remainder taken from reference TRBV7-9 and TRBJ2-5, is DTGVSQNPRHKITKRGQNVTFRCDPISEHNRLYWYRQTLGQGPEFLTYFQNEAQLEKSRLLSDRFSAERPKGSFSTLEIQRTEQGDSAMYLCASSPGQPYQETQYFGPGTRLLVL.